This is a list of T cell receptor beta chains from one sample in a study of OX40 agonist ivuxolimab in advanced cancers. Clones were sequenced by immunoSEQ multiplex PCR, and TCRdb holds only the in-frame ones, with some missing. The sample has tens of thousands of clones, around 80% seen once. The specimen comprised CD4+ or CD8+ T cells sorted from blood, sampled in a trial of the OX40 agonist ivuxolimab. These receptors were collected from an adult with an advanced solid tumor such as melanoma, head and neck, liver or kidney cancer. CDR3s include the opening cysteine and the closing phenylalanine or tryptophan. The size field is filled for only some rows; it gives once, few, many or a size class.

V gene,clone size,CDR3 protein
TRBV6-6,once,CASSSRHWGETQYF
TRBV28,-,CASSHRTGRVRNEQFF
TRBV18,-,CASSPSVRQGMWEQYF
TRBV14,-,CASSQNNGQPQHF
TRBV7-2,-,CASSLETRGNEQFF
TRBV11-2,-,CASSFPTSGRPDTQYF
TRBV7-9,once,CASSFGGTGSGETQYF
TRBV4-3,-,CASSQDGLSASTDTQYF
TRBV28,-,CASSSVFNYGYTF
TRBV5-4,-,CASSFSRGGTGELFF
TRBV5-1,-,CASSSLGTPGNTIYF
TRBV6-5,few,CASRSASEPNQPQHF
TRBV7-2,-,CASGTGRGQYF
TRBV2,once,CASSGVGRRETQYF
TRBV5-1,-,CASSLSGIEAFF
TRBV6-8,-,CASTLRAELFYGYTF
TRBV19,few,CASSGLSEAFF
TRBV6-1,-,CAIRSTGNTGELFF
TRBV28,few,CASTLSGSNEQFF
TRBV5-1,-,CASSLGGVQETQYF
TRBV7-3,-,CASSDSGNPEAFF
TRBV6-6,-,CASSLRETDTQYF
TRBV7-9,-,CASSLPRGKETQYF
TRBV7-9,-,CASSLAQAGGFTEAFF
TRBV4-1,-,CASSQDGGTEAFF